This record covers a single T cell receptor (beta chain). Then a second PCR, running about 7 to 11 cycles, was carried out with a sample-barcoded 5' primer and a J-beta primer mix. TCRdb redid the calling of the 5' RACE reads with MiXCR, one entry per CDR3 protein. The table shows more than 650,000 distinct CDR3 sequences, with about 53% occurring only once. This specimen belongs to a study of blood T cells in healthy people across ages. The CDR3 covers 18 residues. CDR1 is SGDLS, CDR2 YYNGEE, per germline. V trimming: 3 bases; J trimming: 0 bases; junction bases outside the gene matches: 11. The rearrangement links TRBV9 to TRBJ2-1, with 8 bases matching TRBD2. The sequence was collected from an elderly man in good health. The sample taken for sequencing was blood. For the CDR3, the DNA is TGTGCCAGCAGCGGACCGGGACTAGGCTACCGCTCCTACAATGAGCAGTTCTTC. Residues: CASSGPGLGYRSYNEQFF.